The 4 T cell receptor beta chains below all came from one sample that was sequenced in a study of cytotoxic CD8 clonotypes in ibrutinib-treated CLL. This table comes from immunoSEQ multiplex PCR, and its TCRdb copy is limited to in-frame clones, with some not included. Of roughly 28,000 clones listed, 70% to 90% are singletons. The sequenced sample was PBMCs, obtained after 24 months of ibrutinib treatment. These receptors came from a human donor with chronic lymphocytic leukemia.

The CDR3: CASSHPRQGTYEQYF. CDR3 nucleotide sequence: TGTGCCAGCAGTCACCCTCGACAGGGGACCTACGAGCAGTACTTC. The chain couples TRBV6-1 to TRBJ2-7; TRBD1 aligns across 8 bases. The germline V gene encodes CDR1 MNHNS and CDR2 SASEGT. The V gene end was trimmed by 5 bases and the J gene end by 2 bases; junction bases not matched to a gene: 8. The CDR3 covers 15 residues.

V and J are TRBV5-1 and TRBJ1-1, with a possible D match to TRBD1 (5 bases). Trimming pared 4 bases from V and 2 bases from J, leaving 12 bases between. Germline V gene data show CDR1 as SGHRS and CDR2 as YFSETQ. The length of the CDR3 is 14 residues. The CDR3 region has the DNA TGCGCCAGCAGCCACCGGGACCGAAACACTGAAGCTTTCTTT. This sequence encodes CASSHRDRNTEAFF.

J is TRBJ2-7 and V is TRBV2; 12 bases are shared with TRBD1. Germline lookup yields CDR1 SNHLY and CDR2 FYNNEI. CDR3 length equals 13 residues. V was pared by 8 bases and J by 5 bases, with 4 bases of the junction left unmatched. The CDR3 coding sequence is TGTGCCAGCGGGACAGGGGGCATCGACGAGCAGTACTTC. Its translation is CASGTGGIDEQYF.

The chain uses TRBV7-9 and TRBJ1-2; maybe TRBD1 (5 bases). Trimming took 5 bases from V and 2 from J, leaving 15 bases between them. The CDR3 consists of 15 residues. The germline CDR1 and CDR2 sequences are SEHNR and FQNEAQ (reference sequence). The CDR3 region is CASSQQDSMNYGYTF. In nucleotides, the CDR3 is TGTGCCAGCAGCCAACAGGACTCGATGAACTATGGCTACACCTTC.